One sample yielded the 9 T cell receptor beta chains listed below, sequenced in a study of tumor and adjacent non-tumor tissue in lung cancer. The library came from three nested PCR rounds adapted from ARM-PCR protocols. Via MiXCR, TCRdb re-called the multiplex PCR reads, giving one row per CDR3 protein. Here the sample spans around 79,000 distinct CDR3 sequences, approximately 77% being singletons. The template was RNA from unsorted bulk tissue. Sequenced material: lung tumor tissue. The receptors shown here come from a woman aged 40 to 49 with non-small cell lung cancer.

About this clonotype itself: A much larger clone sits a single nucleotide away, making a read error possible. The chain employs TRBV5-1 and TRBJ1-1; D is possibly TRBD1 (6 bases). The V and J ends lost 6 bases and 10 bases respectively, with 19 bases between them. This CDR3 has 13 residues. CDR1 and CDR2 from the germline V gene are SGHRS and YFSETQ. CDR3 sequence (DNA): TGCGCCAGCAACTCCCACAGGGACCGGATAGCTTTCTTT. Its translation: CASNSHRDRIAFF.

This clonotype was observed a single time. A single base separates this from a much larger clone, so it may be a read error. The CDR3 sequence: CASSFAGQGEIRYGYTF. The CDR3 region has the DNA TGTGCCAGCAGTTTTGCGGGACAGGGCGAAATTCGGTATGGCTACACCTTC. V usage is TRBV28 and J usage is TRBJ1-2, with 9 bases fitting TRBD1. The V and J ends lost 3 bases and 5 bases, in that order; junction bases with no gene match: 13. The CDR3 loop spans 17 amino acids. CDR1 is MDHEN, CDR2 SYDVKM, per germline.

In this sample, this clonotype turned up once. The junction departs from germline at one end; a sequencing error may be responsible. The chain carries TRBV6-5 and TRBJ2-6, with D perhaps assigned TRBD1 or TRBD2 (6 bases each). CDR1 and CDR2 (germline): MNHEY, SVGAGI. The CDR3 has 15 residues. The CDR3: CASKREGGGANVPTF. The CDR3 nucleotides read TGTGCCAGCAAACGCGAGGGGGGCGGAGCCAACGTCCCGACTTTC.

A word on this clonotype: A junction end diverges from the germline sequence, so it may reflect a read error. The CDR3 DNA follows: TGCAGTACTAGAGGCGGACAGTTACTTTTGCAAGAGACCCAGTATTTC. The encoded protein is CSTRGGQLLLQETQYF. This chain joins TRBV20-1 and TRBJ2-5, with D tentatively TRBD1 (6 bases). This CDR3 has 16 residues. Germline V gene lookup returns CDR1 DFQATT and CDR2 SNEGSKA (reference sequence).

With respect to this clonotype: An end of the junction does not agree with germline; a read error may underlie this. The gene calls are TRBV11-2 and TRBJ1-4, with D maybe TRBD1 (5 bases). Looked up from germline, CDR1 is SGHAT and CDR2 is FQNNGV. The CDR3 totals 16 residues. The DNA for the CDR3 is TGTGCTAGCAGCCTTCAGGGCCAGATGCAGAGCGAAAAACTGTTTTTT. Translation: CASSLQGQMQSEKLFF.

This chain joins TRBV5-4 and TRBJ1-1; unclear D gene. The CDR3 is 13 amino acids. The germline CDR1 and CDR2 sequences are SGHNT and YYREEE (reference sequence). V shed 8 bases and J shed 4 bases, with 15 bases lying between them. This CDR3 reads CASSPAASTEAFF. In DNA form, the CDR3 reads TGTGCCAGTAGCCCCGCAGCGAGCACTGAAGCTTTCTTT.

Concerning this clonotype: One end of the junction fails to match germline, which may point to a read error. The rearrangement joins TRBV5-4 to TRBJ2-7; 8 nucleotides agree with TRBD1. The germline CDR1 and CDR2 sequences are SGHNT and YYREEE (reference sequence). CDR3 length equals 15 residues. CDR3 nucleotides: TGTGCCAGCAGCTTGGGGACAGGGTCATCCTACGAGCGGTACTTC. Translation gives CASSLGTGSSYERYF.

For this clonotype: At one of its ends the junction is not consistent with the germline gene, which may arise from a read error. The chain employs TRBV12-3 or TRBV12-4 and TRBJ2-6, with D perhaps TRBD2 (7 bases). This CDR3 has 16 amino acids. The CDR3 nucleotides read TGTGCCAGCAGTGTCCTCTTGGGGGCGGGGGCCAACCTCCTGACTTTC. Translating gives CASSVLLGAGANLLTF.

Remarks on this clonotype: The missing conserved phenylalanine or tryptophan at the end of this CDR3 makes a read error likely. The chain has TRBV11-1 and TRBJ2-1, with unresolved D. The CDR3 is 11 residues long. CDR1 SGHAT and CDR2 FQDESV come from the germline V gene (reference sequence). CDR3 in DNA: TGTGCCAGTAGCTTAAGTAGTGAGCAGTTCTTA. Protein sequence: CASSLSSEQFL.